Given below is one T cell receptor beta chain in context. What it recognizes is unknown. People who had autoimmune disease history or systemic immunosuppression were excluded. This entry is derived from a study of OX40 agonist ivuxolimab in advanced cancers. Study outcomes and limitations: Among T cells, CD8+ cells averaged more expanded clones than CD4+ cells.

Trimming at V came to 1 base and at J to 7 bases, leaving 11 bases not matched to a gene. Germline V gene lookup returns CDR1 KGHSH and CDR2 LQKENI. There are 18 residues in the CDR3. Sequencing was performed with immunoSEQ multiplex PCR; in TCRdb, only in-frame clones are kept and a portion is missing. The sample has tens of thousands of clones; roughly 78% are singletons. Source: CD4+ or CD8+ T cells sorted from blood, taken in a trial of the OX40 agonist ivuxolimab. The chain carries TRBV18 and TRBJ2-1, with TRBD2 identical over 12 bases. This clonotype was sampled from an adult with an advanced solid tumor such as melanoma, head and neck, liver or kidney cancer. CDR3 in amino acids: CASSPRTSGRMEENEQFF. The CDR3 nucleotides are TGTGCCAGCTCACCACGTACTAGCGGGAGGATGGAGGAGAATGAGCAGTTCTTC.